The 27 T cell receptor beta chains reported below all come from one sample, sequenced in a study of CD8+ T cells in alopecia areata (dated by TCRdb to the late 2010s). The label giving this sample's time point can be read as: about 4 weeks on oral tofacitinib. The sample's treatment or condition, from its label and the paper: oral pan-JAK inhibitor, 5-10 mg twice daily. Library prep was done by the immunoSEQ multiplex PCR assay. RNA was extracted from all samples and reverse transcribed into cDNA as template for TCR sequencing. Held by TCRdb, this immuneACCESS table contains in-frame sequences only and omits some clones. Under half of the omission traces to an unresolved V gene where checked; the cause of the rest is unknown. This sample lists some 160,000 clones; around 71% were detected once. In total, the top ten clones hold about 0.94% of the sample. This material consisted of CD4+ T cells sorted from blood, taken at week 4, from a patient treated with tofacitinib. The receptors shown here come from a human donor with alopecia areata.

The J gene is TRBJ1-6, the V gene TRBV2; D is possibly TRBD1 (6 bases). The germline V gene has CDR1 SNHLY and CDR2 FYNNEI. With 11 bases removed from V and 0 bases from J, the gap between germline ends came to 14 bases. The CDR3 runs 15 residues. The CDR3 protein is CADRGGSSYNSPLHF. The DNA for the CDR3 is TGTGCCGACAGAGGGGGAAGCTCCTATAATTCACCCCTCCACTTT. Based on the CDR3 plus reference TRBV2 and TRBJ1-6, the full variable domain is EPEVTQTPSHQVTQMGQEVILRCVPISNHLYFYWYRQILGQKVEFLVSFYNNEISEKSEIFDDQFSVERPDGSNFTLKIRSTKLEDSAMYFCADRGGSSYNSPLHFGNGTRLTVT.

This clone was recorded a few times. The chain has TRBV6-1 and TRBJ1-1; perhaps TRBD1 as D (5 bases). Germline V gives CDR1 MNHNS, CDR2 SASEGT. The CDR3 spans 14 residues. V shed 0 bases and J shed 9 bases, with 14 bases lying between them. DNA for the CDR3: TGTGCCAGCAGTGAAGCCTGGCCAGGGAAAAAAGCTTTCTTT. Translated: CASSEAWPGKKAFF.

This CDR3 is CAWRGGGQFF. In DNA, the CDR3 is TGTGCCTGGAGGGGCGGAGGGCAGTTCTTC. V gene TRBV30 combines with J gene TRBJ2-1; perhaps TRBD2 as D (5 bases). The CDR3 length is 10 residues. The V end was cut by 3 bases, the J end by 12 bases, with 9 bases between. The V gene's germline CDR1 is GTSNPN and CDR2 SVGIG (reference sequence). The full variable domain, rest sourced from reference TRBV30 and TRBJ2-1, is SQTIHQWPATLVQPVGSPLSLECTVEGTSNPNLYWYRQAAGRGLQLLFYSVGIGQISSEVPQNLSASRPQDRQFILSSKKLLLSDSGFYLCAWRGGGQFFGPGTRLTVL.

The chain uses TRBV10-3 and TRBJ2-7, with D possibly matching TRBD2 (6 bases). The CDR3 spans 15 residues. Deletions cut 0 bases from V and 6 bases from J, with 15 bases between. Germline values: CDR1 ENHRY, CDR2 SYGVKD. The CDR3 sequence: CAISESERARTEQYF. CDR3 bases: TGTGCCATCAGTGAGTCCGAGCGGGCGAGGACCGAGCAGTACTTC.

Comment on this clone: Other DNA sequences of this sample code for an identical CDR3. The rearrangement joins TRBV2 to TRBJ2-7, with TRBD1 matching 7 bases. V trimming: 6 bases; J trimming: 0 bases; junction bases outside the gene matches: 5. Looked up from germline, CDR1 is SNHLY and CDR2 is FYNNEI. The CDR3 runs to 14 residues. The CDR3 sequence: CASSWDSGSYEQYF. DNA of the CDR3: TGTGCCAGCAGCTGGGACAGTGGCTCCTACGAGCAGTACTTC. Complete variable domain (other parts from reference TRBV2 and TRBJ2-7): EPEVTQTPSHQVTQMGQEVILRCVPISNHLYFYWYRQILGQKVEFLVSFYNNEISEKSEIFDDQFSVERPDGSNFTLKIRSTKLEDSAMYFCASSWDSGSYEQYFGPGTRLTVT.

This chain links TRBV11-1 with TRBJ2-5, with TRBD1 matching 7 bases. Germline V gene sequence: CDR1 SGHAT, CDR2 FQDESV (reference sequence). The J segment lost 5 bases and the V segment lost 4 bases, leaving 13 bases of the junction unmatched. The CDR3 loop spans 16 amino acids. The DNA for the CDR3 is TGTGCCAGCAGCTACCGGGACAGCACCCGCGGGGAGACCCAGTACTTC. Translated, it gives CASSYRDSTRGETQYF. Variable domain in full (rest from reference TRBV11-1 and TRBJ2-5): EAEVAQSPRYKITEKSQAVAFWCDPISGHATLYWYRQILGQGPELLVQFQDESVVDDSQLPKDRFSAERLKGVDSTLKIQPAELGDSAMYLCASSYRDSTRGETQYFGPGTRLLVL.

The chain carries TRBV30 and TRBJ2-6, with TRBD1 matching over 8 bases. With 2 bases clipped from V and 4 bases from J, the junction kept 4 bases outside the gene matches. The CDR3 is made up of 15 amino acids. Germline V lookup: CDR1 GTSNPN, CDR2 SVGIG (reference sequence). The CDR3 sequence is CAWSTTGAGANVLTF. In nucleotides, the CDR3 is TGTGCCTGGAGTACGACAGGGGCAGGGGCCAACGTCCTGACTTTC.

Details on this clone: The same CDR3 arises from other DNA sequences in this sample as well. The chain has TRBV29-1 and TRBJ1-5; D perhaps matches TRBD1 (5 bases). Germline assignment: CDR1 SQVTM and CDR2 ANQGSEA. CDR3 length equals 12 residues. V shed 4 bases and J shed 4 bases, with 8 bases lying between them. Here the CDR3 reads CSVASGNQPQHF. The CDR3 DNA sequence: TGCAGCGTTGCGTCAGGGAATCAGCCCCAGCATTTT.

This clone was picked up a small number of times. The chain links TRBV29-1 to TRBJ1-4; D call uncertain. The CDR3 length is 17 residues. Per the germline V gene, CDR1 is SQVTM and CDR2 is ANQGSEA. V lost 1 base to trimming and J lost 3 bases, with 18 bases between them. CDR3 protein: CSVEGTGNSGSNEKLFF. Written as DNA, the CDR3 is TGCAGCGTTGAAGGGACTGGGAACAGCGGATCTAATGAAAAACTGTTTTTT. Full variable domain (rest looked up from reference TRBV29-1 and TRBJ1-4): SAVISQKPSRDICQRGTSLTIQCQVDSQVTMMFWYRQQPGQSLTLIATANQGSEATYESGFVIDKFPISRPNLTFSTLTVSNMSPEDSSIYLCSVEGTGNSGSNEKLFFGSGTQLSVL.

The CDR3 protein is CSADGANMGYGYTF. The CDR3 DNA sequence: TGCAGCGCTGACGGGGCAAACATGGGCTATGGCTACACCTTC. The gene calls are TRBV29-1 and TRBJ1-2, with D possibly matching TRBD1 (5 bases). The V end lost 7 bases, the J end lost 4 bases, and 19 bases lay between the germline ends. CDR1 SQVTM and CDR2 ANQGSEA come from the germline V gene. The length of the CDR3 is 14 residues.

The genes are TRBV25-1 and TRBJ2-3, with TRBD2 identical over 11 bases. Losses at the gene ends were 7 bases for V and 6 bases for J; bases not matched to a gene: 6. There are 14 residues in the CDR3. CDR1 is MGHDK, CDR2 SYGVNS, per germline. The CDR3 bases are TGTGCCAGCACCTTTAGCGGGGGGGCGGATACGCAGTATTTT. This encodes CASTFSGGADTQYF.

The CDR3 here is CASRPGLAGGSTDTQYF. The CDR3 DNA follows: TGTGCCAGCAGACCCGGACTAGCGGGGGGGAGCACAGATACGCAGTATTTT. This rearrangement joins TRBV2 to TRBJ2-3; 15 bases line up with TRBD2. Trimming took 6 bases from V and 0 from J; bases not matched to a gene: 4. CDR1 is SNHLY and CDR2 is FYNNEI in the germline V gene. The length of the CDR3 is 17 residues.

This sequence joins TRBV4-1 and TRBJ1-2; tentative D call: TRBD1 (5 bases). The CDR3 runs to 13 residues. V lost 4 bases to trimming and J lost 14 bases, with 20 bases between them. Germline CDR1 MGHRA, CDR2 YSYEKL. CDR3 sequence: CASSRGYDSMSTF. CDR3 sequence (DNA): TGCGCCAGCAGCCGTGGGTATGACAGTATGTCTACCTTC.

This clone was picked up a small number of times. V usage is TRBV30 and J usage is TRBJ1-6; TRBD1 matches 10 bases. The CDR3 is 15 residues long. The V gene end was trimmed by 3 bases and the J gene end by 14 bases; junction bases not matched to a gene: 13. Germline loops: CDR1 GTSNPN, CDR2 SVGIG (reference sequence). The CDR3 nucleotides read TGTGCCTGGAGATTTGCTCCGGGACAGGGGCAGACCCTCCACTTT. Translation gives CAWRFAPGQGQTLHF.

The CDR3 here is CASSPGGREVYGYTF. DNA of the CDR3: TGTGCCAGCAGCCCGGGAGGCAGGGAGGTTTATGGCTACACCTTC. The chain recombines TRBV7-2 with TRBJ1-2; the D gene is possibly TRBD1 (5 bases). This CDR3 is 15 amino acids long. Per germline, CDR1 SGHTA and CDR2 FQGNSA. With 5 bases removed from V and 5 bases from J, the gap between germline ends came to 18 bases.

This clone was observed a handful of times. The CDR3 protein is CATSRMDREETQYF. CDR3 nucleotide sequence: TGTGCCACCAGCCGAATGGACAGGGAAGAGACCCAGTACTTC. The genes are TRBV15 and TRBJ2-5, with 8 bases lining up with TRBD1. The length of the CDR3 is 14 residues. Germline trimming cut 5 bases from V and 3 bases from J; bases unmatched to any gene: 5. Germline V gene data show CDR1 as LNHNV and CDR2 as YYDKDF (reference sequence).

This clone was picked up a small number of times. Written as DNA, the CDR3 is TGTGCCAGCAGACTACTAAACACCGGGGAGCTGTTTTTT. It is translated as CASRLLNTGELFF. V usage is TRBV7-2 and J usage is TRBJ2-2; D call uncertain. Trimming took 6 bases from V and 2 from J, leaving 7 bases between them. The germline gives CDR1 SGHTA, CDR2 FQGNSA. CDR3 length: 13 amino acids.

The gene calls are TRBV5-1 and TRBJ1-1; maybe TRBD1 (5 bases). Trimming took 0 bases from V and 0 from J, leaving 12 bases between them. Germline CDR1 reads SGHRS; CDR2 reads YFSETQ. The CDR3 contains 16 residues. In DNA form, the CDR3 reads TGCGCCAGCAGCTTGGACTTGGGGCGGATGAACACTGAAGCTTTCTTT. It yields the protein CASSLDLGRMNTEAFF.

The V call is TRBV5-1, the J call TRBJ2-7; 8 positions agree with TRBD1. V dropped 5 bases and J dropped 8; count of bases not matched to a gene: 15. Germline V lookup: CDR1 SGHRS, CDR2 YFSETQ. CDR3 length equals 15 residues. CDR3 coding DNA: TGCGCCAGCAGGAGGGTCGGACAGGGCGGTCTTCAGCAGTACTTC. It specifies CASRRVGQGGLQQYF.

The genes are TRBV9 and TRBJ1-5, with 7 bases aligning to TRBD1. Germline-derived CDR1 and CDR2 are SGDLS and YYNGEE. The CDR3 is made up of 15 amino acids. V trimming: 4 bases; J trimming: 2 bases; junction bases outside the gene matches: 6. CDR3 protein: CASSQGGQGNQPQHF. The CDR3 nucleotides are TGTGCCAGCAGCCAAGGCGGACAGGGCAATCAGCCCCAGCATTTT.

The genes are TRBV30 and TRBJ2-3; D perhaps matches TRBD2 (7 bases). Germline V gene lookup returns CDR1 GTSNPN and CDR2 SVGIG (reference sequence). The V end lost 3 bases, the J end lost 3 bases, and 10 bases lay between the germline ends. The CDR3 covers 13 residues. The CDR3 bases are TGTGCCTGGAGCGGGGGGCCGACAGATACGCAGTATTTT. This sequence encodes CAWSGGPTDTQYF.

This chain joins TRBV4-2 and TRBJ1-4; maybe TRBD1 (5 bases). CDR1 is LGHNA, CDR2 YNFKEQ, per germline. There are 15 residues in the CDR3. V lost 2 bases, J lost 5 bases, and 12 bases lay in between. CDR3 region: CASSQIDSHNEKLFF. DNA of the CDR3: TGTGCCAGCAGCCAAATTGACAGCCACAATGAAAAACTGTTTTTT.

The chain joins TRBV30 to TRBJ1-1; D may be TRBD1 (5 bases). This CDR3 contains 14 residues. Germline CDR1 is GTSNPN and CDR2 is SVGIG (reference sequence). Trimming left V 3 bases short and J 5 bases short, with 16 bases between. The CDR3 sequence: CAWSPMNGGTEAFF. As DNA, the CDR3 is TGTGCCTGGAGCCCGATGAATGGGGGAACTGAAGCTTTCTTT.

The genes are TRBV29-1 and TRBJ1-2; a weak D match, TRBD1 (5 bases). V gave up 7 bases and J gave up 0 bases, with 15 bases separating them. CDR1 and CDR2 (germline): SQVTM, ANQGSEA. The CDR3 is made up of 14 amino acids. CDR3 amino acids: CSASGAETNYGYTF. CDR3 in DNA: TGCAGCGCTAGCGGGGCAGAGACTAACTATGGCTACACCTTC.

The genes are TRBV4-2 and TRBJ2-3, with 9 bases identical to TRBD2. V shed 0 bases and J 1 base; nucleotides not matched to a gene: 5. This CDR3 has 17 amino acids. Germline V gene sequence: CDR1 LGHNA, CDR2 YNFKEQ. The CDR3 loop is CASSQEVSSGGTDTQYF. Written as DNA, the CDR3 is TGTGCCAGCAGCCAAGAAGTGTCTAGCGGGGGCACAGATACGCAGTATTTT.

This clone occurred a few times. CDR3 nucleotides: TGTGCCAGCAAGGACTTACTAAACACCGGGGAGCTGTTTTTT. Residues: CASKDLLNTGELFF. This chain uses TRBV2 with TRBJ2-2, with a weak D call TRBD2 (5 bases). This CDR3 is 14 amino acids long. CDR1 and CDR2 (germline): SNHLY, FYNNEI. The germline V and J ends were trimmed by 7 bases and 2 bases, with 11 bases remaining between them.

This chain links TRBV6-6 with TRBJ1-1, with 7 bases identical to TRBD1. Germline V gives CDR1 MNHNY, CDR2 SVGAGI (reference sequence). With 5 bases clipped from V and 3 bases from J, the junction kept 9 bases outside the gene matches. The CDR3 is made up of 15 amino acids. The CDR3 protein is CASSLGQGGYTEAFF. The CDR3 DNA reads as TGTGCCAGCAGTCTCGGACAAGGGGGCTACACTGAAGCTTTCTTT.